The 12 T cell receptor beta chains presented below share a single source sample, sequenced in a study of blood T cell repertoires in COVID-19. Assay used: immunoSEQ multiplex PCR; TCRdb lists only in-frame clones, some missing. Among 150,000 to 190,000 clones listed, 76% were seen once. The sample comprised peripheral blood. The receptors stem from an elderly woman with acute or convalescent COVID-19.

This chain links TRBV16 with TRBJ1-2, with D maybe TRBD1 (6 bases). This CDR3 has 15 residues. Trimming cost V 4 bases and J 8 bases, with 20 bases left between them. CDR1 is KGHSY, CDR2 FQNENV, per germline. The CDR3 region has the DNA TGTGCCAGCAGCCCAGGCTCGGGGGGCCGCCAGGGCTACACCTTC. Translating gives CASSPGSGGRQGYTF.

The J gene is TRBJ2-5, the V gene TRBV6-1; no reliable D call. The V gene lost 3 bases and the J gene lost 5 bases, with 7 bases spanning the gap. This CDR3 is 12 amino acids long. Germline assignment: CDR1 MNHNS and CDR2 SASEGT. CDR3: CASSDSLETQYF. The CDR3 bases are TGTGCCAGCAGTGACAGTCTCGAGACCCAGTACTTC.

The chain uses TRBV19 and TRBJ1-5, with no clear D. CDR3 length: 16 amino acids. The V end lost 0 bases, the J end lost 6 bases, and 15 bases lay between the germline ends. Germline-derived CDR1 and CDR2 are LNHDA and SQIVND (reference sequence). CDR3: CASSIEDPLGSQPQHF. CDR3 bases: TGTGCCAGTAGTATAGAAGACCCCCTAGGAAGTCAGCCCCAGCATTTT. The full variable domain, in which reference TRBV19 and TRBJ1-5 provide the parts outside the CDR3, is DGGITQSPKYLFRKEGQNVTLSCEQNLNHDAMYWYRQDPGQGLRLIYYSQIVNDFQKGDIAEGYSVSREKKESFPLTVTSAQKNPTAFYLCASSIEDPLGSQPQHFGDGTRLSIL.

This clone was counted a single time. The chain recombines TRBV2 with TRBJ2-7; 10 bases are shared with TRBD2. Per the germline V gene, CDR1 is SNHLY and CDR2 is FYNNEI. V was clipped by 8 bases and J by 1 base; unmatched bases: 8. CDR3 length: 15 residues. CDR3 region: CASLLSGRGSYEQYF. In DNA, the CDR3 is TGTGCCAGCCTGTTGAGCGGGAGGGGTTCCTACGAGCAGTACTTC.

The chain links TRBV7-5 to TRBJ2-2; TRBD1 was called by the table and not checked on the DNA. TRBV7-5 is designated a pseudogene. The CDR3 totals 18 residues. The CDR3 coding sequence is TGTGCCAGAAGCTTAGGGTCTTGTGGGACATCGAACACCGGGGAGCTGTTTTTT. Translated: CARSLGSCGTSNTGELFF.

The chain links TRBV5-1 to TRBJ2-5, with a weak D call TRBD1 (5 bases). Trimming shortened V by 3 bases and J by 9 bases, and 15 bases separated the two germline ends. CDR1 and CDR2 from the germline V gene are SGHRS and YFSETQ. This CDR3 contains 13 residues. The CDR3 DNA sequence: TGCGCCAGCAGCTCGGGCCCATTAGGGGCCCAGTACTTC. Amino acid sequence: CASSSGPLGAQYF.

This clone occurred a few times. The chain couples TRBV4-1 to TRBJ1-5, with 9 positions matching TRBD1. From germline, CDR1 is MGHRA and CDR2 YSYEKL. V was pared by 0 bases and J by 9 bases, with 3 bases of the junction left unmatched. CDR3 length: 14 residues. The CDR3 DNA sequence: TGCGCCAGCAGCCAAGATACAGGGGGCCGGCCCCAGCATTTT. It is translated as CASSQDTGGRPQHF.

V usage is TRBV6-2 or TRBV6-3 and J usage is TRBJ1-5; D possibly corresponds to TRBD1 (6 bases). V was cut by 5 bases and J by 6 bases, with 11 bases left in between. The CDR3 spans 13 residues. Germline-derived CDR1 and CDR2 are MNHEY and SVGEGT. In DNA, the CDR3 is TGTGCCAGCAGTAGGACAGTGGGTCAGCCCCAGCATTTT. Its protein is CASSRTVGQPQHF.

This chain joins TRBV11-2 and TRBJ2-5; a possible D gene is TRBD2 (6 bases). Trimming left V 5 bases short and J 0 bases short, with 7 bases between. Germline V gene data show CDR1 as SGHAT and CDR2 as FQNNGV. The CDR3 is 13 amino acids. As DNA, the CDR3 is TGTGCCAGCAGCCGGGGGTACCAAGAGACCCAGTACTTC. Translating gives CASSRGYQETQYF.

The chain has TRBV30 and TRBJ1-1; no clear D gene. This CDR3 spans 12 amino acids. CDR1 is GTSNPN and CDR2 is SVGIG in the germline V gene (reference sequence). With 0 bases removed from V and 5 bases from J, the gap between germline ends came to 7 bases. CDR3 sequence reads: CAWSVERTEAFF. The CDR3 bases are TGTGCCTGGAGTGTTGAGCGGACTGAAGCTTTCTTT.

The sample holds a few counts of this clone. The chain employs TRBV3-1 (or the pseudogene TRBV3-2) and TRBJ2-7, with 9 bases fitting TRBD1. The germline V gene has CDR1 LGHDT and CDR2 YNNKEL (reference sequence). With V trimmed by 4 bases and J by 3 bases, 4 bases remained unmatched. CDR3 size: 14 residues. The CDR3 here is CASSRGQGSYEQYF. CDR3 sequence (DNA): TGTGCCAGCAGCCGAGGACAGGGGAGCTACGAGCAGTACTTC.

V is TRBV10-3 and J is TRBJ2-7; 12 bases fit TRBD2. CDR3 size: 15 residues. Germline V CDR1 and CDR2: ENHRY, SYGVKD. J lost 5 bases, V lost 6 bases, and 8 bases had no gene match. CDR3 residues: CAIRRTSGIDDEQYF. CDR3 nucleotides: TGTGCCATCAGAAGGACTAGCGGGATAGACGACGAGCAGTACTTC.